One and the same sample provided the 8 T cell receptor beta chains below, sequenced in a study of CD8+ T cells in alopecia areata. Extracted RNA was reverse transcribed into cDNA, the sequencing template. TCRdb's copy holds only in-frame clones and misses some; the assay was immunoSEQ multiplex PCR. The table lists about 140,000 clones, 51% of them singletons, with roughly 0.92% in the top ten. The sample was CD4+ T cells sorted from blood, taken at week 0. The receptors stem from a human donor with alopecia areata.

This chain links TRBV15 with TRBJ2-5; D call uncertain. Trimming took off 4 bases at V and 2 bases at J, with 8 bases between the two ends. The CDR3 spans 13 residues. In germline, CDR1 is LNHNV, CDR2 YYDKDF (reference sequence). This chain's CDR3 is CATSMVGQETQYF. In nucleotides, the CDR3 is TGTGCCACCAGCATGGTAGGACAAGAGACCCAGTACTTC.

This clone has just a few counts. The same CDR3 can be traced to other DNA sequences in this sample. The chain employs TRBV29-1 and TRBJ2-5; D is uncertain. Germline V lookup: CDR1 SQVTM, CDR2 ANQGSEA. The CDR3 covers 10 residues. V was shortened by 2 bases and J by 4 bases, with 2 bases between the two germline ends. CDR3 loop: CSVERETQYF. Here the CDR3 DNA reads TGCAGCGTTGAACGAGAGACCCAGTACTTC.

The chain has TRBV30 and TRBJ2-2; 9 bases are a match to TRBD2. V dropped 2 bases and J dropped 6; count of bases not matched to a gene: 7. The CDR3 runs to 15 residues. From germline, CDR1 is GTSNPN and CDR2 SVGIG (reference sequence). CDR3 DNA: TGTGCCTGGAGTCGTGGACTAGCGACTCCCGGGGAGCTGTTTTTT. Translating gives CAWSRGLATPGELFF.

Only a few counts were recorded for this clone. The chain couples TRBV29-1 to TRBJ2-1; D is unresolved. V gave up 2 bases and J gave up 6 bases, with 5 bases separating them. Germline assignment: CDR1 SQVTM and CDR2 ANQGSEA. The CDR3 is 11 residues long. CDR3 bases: TGCAGCGTTGAACTGAGCAATGAGCAGTTCTTC. It specifies CSVELSNEQFF.

The CDR3 DNA reads as TGCAGCGTTAGGGGAAAAGCCTACGAGCAGTACTTC. Its translation: CSVRGKAYEQYF. V gene TRBV29-1 combines with J gene TRBJ2-7; D may be TRBD1 (5 bases). Between the trimmed V and J ends, which lost 5 bases and 2 bases, there was a span of 10 bases. This CDR3 is built from 12 residues. Germline values: CDR1 SQVTM, CDR2 ANQGSEA.

The chain recombines TRBV29-1 with TRBJ1-4; 8 nucleotides align to TRBD1. With 0 bases clipped from V and 10 bases from J, the junction kept 1 base outside the gene matches. Germline V gene data show CDR1 as SQVTM and CDR2 as ANQGSEA. This CDR3 contains 12 residues. The CDR3 loop is CSVEETGGKLFF. DNA for the CDR3: TGCAGCGTTGAAGAAACAGGGGGAAAACTGTTTTTT. The entire variable domain, with the rest obtained from reference TRBV29-1 and TRBJ1-4, is as follows: SAVISQKPSRDICQRGTSLTIQCQVDSQVTMMFWYRQQPGQSLTLIATANQGSEATYESGFVIDKFPISRPNLTFSTLTVSNMSPEDSSIYLCSVEETGGKLFFGSGTQLSVL.

The V call is TRBV9, the J call TRBJ2-5; 9 positions match TRBD2. Trimming at V came to 0 bases and at J to 5 bases, leaving 5 bases not matched to a gene. This CDR3 is built from 15 residues. Germline values: CDR1 SGDLS, CDR2 YYNGEE. CDR3 sequence (DNA): TGTGCCAGCAGCGTAGTCGGGACTAGCTGGGAGACCCAGTACTTC. Translation: CASSVVGTSWETQYF.

This clone was counted only a few times. This chain connects TRBV4-1 to TRBJ1-5, with 7 positions matching TRBD1. Germline trimming cut 4 bases from V and 0 bases from J; bases unmatched to any gene: 6. Germline CDR1 is MGHRA and CDR2 is YSYEKL. The CDR3 is 16 amino acids. The CDR3 loop is CASSPGGAYSNQPQHF. CDR3 coding DNA: TGCGCCAGCAGCCCAGGGGGAGCCTATAGCAATCAGCCCCAGCATTTT.